This T cell receptor beta chain is from a study of PD-1 blockade in classical Hodgkin lymphoma. General study results and limits: Patients who initiated nivolumab within 1 year of ASCT were excluded. In CD4+ cells, TCR diversity went up significantly by C4D1, but in CD8+ cells it did not.

As concerns this clone: The antigen is undetermined.

Time point indicated: cycle 4 day 1 (C4D1), after six to seven weeks of nivolumab. The patients all showed relapse after autologous stem cell transplantation, while their brentuximab vedotin exposure varied. Magnetic negative selection was used to purify CD4+ T cells from thawed PBMCs. The V gene's germline CDR1 is SGDLS and CDR2 YYNGEE. The ends were cut back, 4 bases at V and 8 bases at J, with 15 bases in the middle. This CDR3 is built from 13 residues. Repertoires were generated with immunoSEQ multiplex PCR, while TCRdb's copy carries only in-frame clones and drops some. The sample consists of fewer than 40,000 clones, around 84% of them appearing once.

The gene calls are TRBV9 and TRBJ1-2; D is possibly TRBD1 (5 bases). The sequencing here drew on CD4+ T cells from blood, taken before the fourth cycle of nivolumab. The TCR sequence derives from a human donor with classical Hodgkin lymphoma. The CDR3 sequence is CASSLDPGRGYTF. The CDR3 coding sequence is TGTGCCAGCAGCCTCGACCCAGGGAGGGGCTACACCTTC.